This TCR beta chain was observed in a study of T-cell memory formation after mild COVID-19. Study-level information: Each donor largely had its own TCR clusters.

TCRdb used MiXCR to reprocess the 5' RACE reads, holding one entry per CDR3 protein. The table records some 300,000 distinct CDR3 sequences, just under 20% of them present only once. V was pared by 5 bases and J by 2 bases, with 6 bases between. The V gene's germline CDR1 is SGHTA and CDR2 FQGNSA. The CDR3 loop spans 12 amino acids. This clonotype was recorded at least ten times. The sequenced sample consisted of PBMCs or a T cell subset sorted from them (not recorded which). This sequence originates from a young man who had mild COVID-19 (a few samples of this study predate the infection). Cell type and time point are not known. The V call is TRBV7-2, the J call TRBJ1-1; D remains ambiguous. CDR3 in amino acids: CASSTYNTEAFF. CDR3 sequence (DNA): TGTGCCAGCAGCACTTACAACACTGAAGCTTTCTTT.